A single sample gave rise to the 7 T cell receptor beta chains below, sequenced in a study of response to subunit inactivated influenza vaccine. A single record per CDR3 protein comes from TCRdb applying MiXCR to the RT-PCR reads. The sample consists of some 570,000 distinct CDR3 sequences, approximately 11% of them appearing once. The sample was also linked to a second study, of T cells expressing NK-cell markers. That source reports: For TCR beta, cDNA was produced by 5'RACE template switching with UMIs.

The sample consisted of PBMCs from blood, taken on the day of vaccination. Every receptor here comes from a man aged 50-60 years who received an inactivated influenza vaccine.

The chain carries TRBV6-1 and TRBJ2-3; 8 bases are a match to TRBD2. Trimming cost V 7 bases and J 0 bases; bases outside gene matches: 15. Germline V gene lookup returns CDR1 MNHNS and CDR2 SASEGT. CDR3 size: 18 residues. DNA of the CDR3: TGTGCCAGCACTACCTTCGCAAGCGGGGGCCTGAGCACAGATACGCAGTATTTT. This encodes CASTTFASGGLSTDTQYF.

This rearrangement joins TRBV15 to TRBJ1-2; 7 nucleotides match TRBD1. J lost 8 bases, V lost 7 bases, and 13 bases had no gene match. Germline assignment: CDR1 LNHNV and CDR2 YYDKDF (reference sequence). The length of the CDR3 is 14 residues. For the CDR3, the DNA is TGTGCCACCACCCCTAGCAGGGGGGCGTACGGCTACACCTTC. Encoded protein: CATTPSRGAYGYTF.

This clonotype has more than one count but fewer than ten. V gene TRBV20-1 combines with J gene TRBJ2-5, with D perhaps matching TRBD2 (7 bases). The length of the CDR3 is 13 residues. V was cut by 3 bases and J by 3 bases, with 11 bases left in between. The germline V gene encodes CDR1 DFQATT and CDR2 SNEGSKA (reference sequence). The CDR3 protein is CSASGGAEETQYF. CDR3 bases: TGCAGTGCTAGTGGGGGGGCGGAAGAGACCCAGTACTTC.

The V and J genes are TRBV7-2 and TRBJ2-3, with TRBD2 matching 10 bases. V was clipped by 5 bases and J by 5 bases; unmatched bases: 10. This CDR3 has 16 amino acids. Germline V CDR1 and CDR2: SGHTA, FQGNSA. CDR3 region: CASSERRLAGLDTQYF. The CDR3 DNA is TGTGCCAGCAGCGAGAGAAGACTAGCGGGCTTAGATACGCAGTATTTT.

The chain employs TRBV20-1 and TRBJ2-5; the D gene is possibly TRBD1 (6 bases). CDR1 and CDR2 from the germline V gene are DFQATT and SNEGSKA (reference sequence). Trimming stripped 0 bases from V and 2 bases from J, with 13 bases between. This CDR3 has 15 amino acids. CDR3 in amino acids: CSARDPRDKQETQYF. The CDR3 DNA sequence: TGCAGTGCTAGAGATCCCCGGGACAAACAAGAGACCCAGTACTTC.

This clonotype was observed many times. The rearrangement uses TRBV29-1 and TRBJ2-1; 9 nucleotides line up with TRBD2. The CDR3 totals 18 residues. Looked up from germline, CDR1 is SQVTM and CDR2 is ANQGSEA. V gave up 2 bases and J gave up 7 bases; unmatched junction bases: 18. This chain's CDR3 is CSVEPRPLRGRAGNEQFF. CDR3 DNA sequence: TGCAGCGTTGAACCCCGCCCATTACGCGGGAGGGCCGGTAATGAGCAGTTCTTC.

The chain's CDR3 is CASSPPRLSGRDYEQYF. The CDR3 DNA is TGTGCCAGCAGCCCGCCGCGGTTGAGCGGGAGGGACTACGAGCAGTACTTC. The chain combines TRBV7-2 with TRBJ2-7, with 10 nucleotides matching TRBD2. The CDR3 contains 17 residues. V lost 5 bases and J lost 3; bases outside the gene matches: 13. Germline CDR1 and CDR2: SGHTA and FQGNSA.